Each of the 26 T cell receptor beta chains below was sequenced from the same sample in a study of blood T cell repertoires in COVID-19. This table comes from immunoSEQ multiplex PCR, and its TCRdb copy is limited to in-frame clones, with some not included. The sample shows more than 300,000 clones, roughly 80% of them seen only once. The specimen was PBMCs or T cells enriched from blood (not recorded which). Every receptor here comes from a woman between 45 and 65 years old who had recovered from COVID-19.

The rearrangement links TRBV5-1 to TRBJ2-3; maybe TRBD1 (6 bases). V lost 3 bases, J lost 4 bases, and 12 bases lay in between. This CDR3 is built from 14 residues. Germline CDR1 and CDR2: SGHRS and YFSETQ. The CDR3 DNA reads as TGCGCCAGCAGCTCCGGGCCAGGGGCAGATACGCAGTATTTT. It is translated as CASSSGPGADTQYF.

The chain couples TRBV6-5 to TRBJ2-1, with TRBD2 identical over 12 bases. Germline assignment: CDR1 MNHEY and CDR2 SVGAGI. The V gene end was trimmed by 9 bases and the J gene end by 10 bases; junction bases not matched to a gene: 7. CDR3 length: 13 amino acids. CDR3 coding DNA: TGTGCCAGTACTAGCGGGAGGCGGAGGGAGCAGTTCTTC. Translating gives CASTSGRRREQFF.

About this clone: Other DNA variants within this sample encode the same CDR3. This chain joins TRBV12-3 or TRBV12-4 and TRBJ2-5; D is unresolved. V dropped 3 bases and J dropped 5 bases, with 4 bases sitting between them. This CDR3 comprises 11 residues. For the CDR3, the DNA is TGTGCCAGCAGTTTCCGGGAGACCCAGTACTTC. It encodes CASSFRETQYF.

The V call is TRBV14, the J call TRBJ1-4; maybe TRBD1 (6 bases). Germline CDR1 is SGHDN and CDR2 is FVKESK. This CDR3 contains 15 residues. Between the trimmed V and J ends, which lost 4 bases and 5 bases, there was a span of 14 bases. CDR3 residues: CASSRQGLRNEKLFF. DNA of the CDR3: TGTGCCAGCAGCCGGCAGGGGTTGCGGAATGAAAAACTGTTTTTT.

The CDR3 protein is CATQGGRNTEAFF. The CDR3 DNA is TGTGCCACCCAGGGAGGGAGGAACACTGAAGCTTTCTTT. This chain connects TRBV18 to TRBJ1-1, with a tentative D call TRBD1 (5 bases). The CDR3 contains 13 residues. Germline assignment: CDR1 KGHSH and CDR2 LQKENI. Deletions cut 10 bases from V and 1 base from J, with 13 bases between.

The chain employs TRBV6-5 and TRBJ2-4, with TRBD1 as a possible D gene (6 bases). CDR1 is MNHEY, CDR2 SVGAGI, per germline. V dropped 6 bases and J dropped 3 bases, with 12 bases sitting between them. The CDR3 loop spans 14 amino acids. In nucleotides, the CDR3 is TGTGCCAGCAGCCCACAGGGCTTCAAAAACATTCAGTACTTC. Protein product: CASSPQGFKNIQYF.

The V gene is TRBV7-3, the J gene TRBJ1-6; 9 bases are shared with TRBD1. The CDR3 is 17 amino acids. CDR1 is SGHTA, CDR2 FQGTGA, per germline. V dropped 2 bases and J dropped 5; count of bases not matched to a gene: 7. The CDR3 nucleotides read TGTGCCAGCAGCTTATACCCGGGACAGGGCAATAATTCACCCCTCCACTTT. This translates into CASSLYPGQGNNSPLHF.

V gene TRBV24-1 combines with J gene TRBJ2-1; 10 positions agree with TRBD2. V was pared by 7 bases and J by 8 bases, with 10 bases of the junction left unmatched. Germline lookup yields CDR1 KGHDR and CDR2 SFDVKD. This CDR3 has 15 residues. The CDR3 nucleotides read TGTGCCACCAGCGACACCACACTAGCGGGGTATGAGCAGTTCTTC. Protein sequence: CATSDTTLAGYEQFF.

V is TRBV6-5 and J is TRBJ1-2, with 9 bases matching TRBD1. Germline V gene sequence: CDR1 MNHEY, CDR2 SVGAGI. The CDR3 runs 12 residues. The J segment lost 8 bases and the V segment lost 7 bases, leaving 5 bases of the junction unmatched. The CDR3 bases are TGTGCCAGCACGGACAGGGGAAGAGGCTACACCTTC. This sequence encodes CASTDRGRGYTF.

This clone was counted a few times. The V call is TRBV5-1, the J call TRBJ1-4, with TRBD1 matching over 9 bases. V was pared by 2 bases and J by 0 bases, with 5 bases of the junction left unmatched. CDR1 SGHRS and CDR2 YFSETQ come from the germline V gene. This CDR3 is built from 17 residues. CDR3 DNA sequence: TGCGCCAGCAGCTTAAGGGGACAGGGAGCAACTAATGAAAAACTGTTTTTT. Encoded protein: CASSLRGQGATNEKLFF.

The chain combines TRBV7-9 with TRBJ2-5; 7 bases agree with TRBD2. Germline assignment: CDR1 SEHNR and CDR2 FQNEAQ (reference sequence). CDR3 length equals 14 residues. With V trimmed by 5 bases and J by 1 base, 4 bases remained unmatched. In DNA, the CDR3 is TGTGCCAGCAGCCCACTAGCGCGCCAAGAGACCCAGTACTTC. This encodes CASSPLARQETQYF. Full variable domain (remainder filled in from reference TRBV7-9 and TRBJ2-5): DTGVSQNPRHKITKRGQNVTFRCDPISEHNRLYWYRQTLGQGPEFLTYFQNEAQLEKSRLLSDRFSAERPKGSFSTLEIQRTEQGDSAMYLCASSPLARQETQYFGPGTRLLVL.

V gene TRBV11-2 combines with J gene TRBJ1-2; possible D gene TRBD1, 5 bases. CDR1 and CDR2 from the germline V gene are SGHAT and FQNNGV. The V end was cut by 5 bases, the J end by 2 bases, with 9 bases between. The CDR3 sequence is 13 residues long. In DNA form, the CDR3 reads TGTGCCAGCAGCCTCCAGGGAAACTATGGCTACACCTTC. Its protein product is CASSLQGNYGYTF.

The chain combines TRBV5-6 with TRBJ2-7; D is possibly TRBD2 (6 bases). Germline values: CDR1 SGHDT, CDR2 YYEEEE. CDR3 length: 15 amino acids. V was cut by 5 bases and J by 6 bases, with 21 bases left in between. This CDR3 reads CASRDGGLQPPEQYF. The CDR3 DNA follows: TGTGCCAGCAGGGATGGGGGACTGCAGCCCCCCGAGCAGTACTTC. Combining the CDR3 with reference TRBV5-6 and TRBJ2-7 gives the whole variable domain DAGVTQSPTHLIKTRGQQVTLRCSPKSGHDTVSWYQQALGQGPQFIFQYYEEEERQRGNFPDRFSGHQFPNYSSELNVNALLLGDSALYLCASRDGGLQPPEQYFGPGTRLTVT.

The chain combines TRBV19 with TRBJ1-2; maybe TRBD1 (5 bases). CDR3 length: 14 residues. From germline, CDR1 is LNHDA and CDR2 SQIVND (reference sequence). With 3 bases removed from V and 4 bases from J, the gap between germline ends came to 12 bases. Written as DNA, the CDR3 is TGTGCCAGTAGTATCGCCAGGGAAGCCTATGGCTACACCTTC. It yields the protein CASSIAREAYGYTF.

This clone was seen only a few times. Here the CDR3 reads CAWSDRGTEAFF. CDR3 coding DNA: TGTGCCTGGAGTGACCGGGGCACTGAAGCTTTCTTT. The J gene is TRBJ1-1, the V gene TRBV30; no reliable D call. The CDR3 is made up of 12 amino acids. Germline CDR1 is GTSNPN and CDR2 is SVGIG (reference sequence). Between the trimmed V and J ends, which lost 1 base and 4 bases, there was a span of 7 bases.

The chain is built from TRBV7-9 and TRBJ1-3, with 9 nucleotides matching TRBD1. Germline V lookup: CDR1 SEHNR, CDR2 FQNEAQ (reference sequence). The CDR3 runs 14 residues. V lost 4 bases, J lost 7 bases, and 5 bases stayed unmatched. CDR3 nucleotides: TGTGCCAGCAGCTCCGACAGGGGGGGGAACACCATATATTTT. Protein sequence: CASSSDRGGNTIYF.

The sample holds one count of this clone. The chain recombines TRBV19 with TRBJ1-4, with D possibly TRBD1 on 5 matching bases. Trimming shortened V by 5 bases and J by 4 bases, and 8 bases separated the two germline ends. This CDR3 has 13 residues. The germline V gene encodes CDR1 LNHDA and CDR2 SQIVND (reference sequence). CDR3 coding DNA: TGTGCCAGTAGTCGACAGATTAATGAAAAACTGTTTTTT. Protein sequence: CASSRQINEKLFF.

The V call is TRBV9, the J call TRBJ2-2; the D gene is possibly TRBD1 (5 bases). The CDR3 sequence is 16 residues long. V lost 0 bases to trimming and J lost 2 bases, with 11 bases between them. Germline V gene lookup returns CDR1 SGDLS and CDR2 YYNGEE. The CDR3: CASSVGLQANTGELFF. Written as DNA, the CDR3 is TGTGCCAGCAGCGTAGGTTTACAGGCTAACACCGGGGAGCTGTTTTTT.

The chain couples TRBV6-2 or TRBV6-3 to TRBJ2-5; tentatively, D is TRBD2 (6 bases). Germline CDR1 reads MNHEY; CDR2 reads SVGEGT. The CDR3 is 15 residues long. The V end lost 2 bases, the J end lost 5 bases, and 15 bases lay between the germline ends. The CDR3 bases are TGTGCCAGCAGTTACGACGCGGGGTCTGGGGAGACCCAGTACTTC. This translates into CASSYDAGSGETQYF.

CDR3 DNA: TGTGCCAGTATGGGGGACTTTAAAGGGGCTTTCTTT. Protein: CASMGDFKGAFF. This chain uses TRBV19 with TRBJ1-1; TRBD1 is a possible D gene (5 bases). The V end lost 7 bases, the J end lost 11 bases, and 17 bases lay between the germline ends. The CDR3 is made up of 12 amino acids. Germline V CDR1 and CDR2: LNHDA, SQIVND (reference sequence).

This chain uses TRBV7-2 with TRBJ1-1; TRBD1 might be the D (6 bases). This CDR3 contains 15 residues. V was pared by 6 bases and J by 1 base, with 15 bases between. Germline V lookup: CDR1 SGHTA, CDR2 FQGNSA. CDR3 amino acids: CASRPPGHQNTEAFF. In DNA form, the CDR3 reads TGTGCCAGCAGACCTCCGGGACACCAGAACACTGAAGCTTTCTTT.

The J gene is TRBJ2-2, the V gene TRBV3-1 (or the pseudogene TRBV3-2), with 8 bases identical to TRBD2. Germline CDR1 and CDR2: LGHDT and YNNKEL (reference sequence). This CDR3 has 16 amino acids. The J segment lost 0 bases and the V segment lost 5 bases, leaving 5 bases of the junction unmatched. CDR3 region: CASSSAGGANTGELFF. CDR3 sequence (DNA): TGTGCCAGCAGCTCCGCGGGGGGTGCGAACACCGGGGAGCTGTTTTTT.

The CDR3 protein is CASSTRTSANHYNEQFF. The CDR3 DNA reads as TGTGCCAGCAGCACCCGGACTAGCGCGAACCACTACAATGAGCAGTTCTTC. The rearrangement uses TRBV7-2 and TRBJ2-1; 9 nucleotides match TRBD2. V lost 5 bases, J lost 3 bases, and 11 bases stayed unmatched. CDR3 length: 17 amino acids. The V gene's germline CDR1 is SGHTA and CDR2 FQGNSA. Full variable domain (remainder filled in from reference TRBV7-2 and TRBJ2-1): GAGVSQSPSNKVTEKGKDVELRCDPISGHTALYWYRQSLGQGLEFLIYFQGNSAPDKSGLPSDRFSAERTGGSVSTLTIQRTQQEDSAVYLCASSTRTSANHYNEQFFGPGTRLTVL.

CDR3 DNA: TGTGCCAGCAGCCTCGCCGCGCGAAATCAGCCCCAGCATTTT. Amino acid sequence: CASSLAARNQPQHF. The gene calls are TRBV27 and TRBJ1-5; D is undetermined. This CDR3 is 14 amino acids long. Per the germline V gene, CDR1 is MNHEY and CDR2 is SMNVEV (reference sequence). V dropped 6 bases and J dropped 4 bases, with 13 bases sitting between them.

The gene calls are TRBV12-3 or TRBV12-4 and TRBJ2-5; a weak D match, TRBD2 (6 bases). The CDR3 sequence is 13 residues long. Deletions cut 7 bases from V and 1 base from J, with 10 bases between. The DNA for the CDR3 is TGTGCCAGCACCCGGACTACCCAAGAGACCCAGTACTTC. Translated, it gives CASTRTTQETQYF.

The chain recombines TRBV30 with TRBJ1-6; a weak D match, TRBD1 (5 bases). The CDR3 runs 13 residues. The V end lost 4 bases, the J end lost 6 bases, and 10 bases lay between the germline ends. Germline values: CDR1 GTSNPN, CDR2 SVGIG (reference sequence). CDR3 coding DNA: TGTGCCTGGAAGGACACCGCTAATTCACCCCTCCACTTT. Protein: CAWKDTANSPLHF.